This is a list of T cell receptor beta chains from one sample in a study of response to subunit inactivated influenza vaccine. Via MiXCR, TCRdb re-called the RT-PCR reads, giving one row per CDR3 protein. The sample has under 550,000 distinct CDR3 sequences, 7.2% seen once. Sequencing used PBMCs from blood, obtained 23 to 25 months after vaccination. All receptors derive from a man aged 50 to 69 who received an inactivated influenza vaccine. Each CDR3 is given with its conserved first and last residue. The D gene is left open where the match is weak. Clone size appears in some rows only: once, few, many, or a class for an expanded clone.

abundance: few
v_gene: TRBV7-2
d_gene: .
j_gene: TRBJ2-2
CDR3aa: CASSLSRGGPNTGELFF
CDR3nt: TGTGCCAGCAGCTTAAGTCGCGGAGGCCCGAACACCGGGGAGCTGTTTTTT

abundance: few
v_gene: TRBV7-8
d_gene: TRBD2
j_gene: TRBJ2-7
CDR3aa: CASSLTGTSVAKASYEQYF
CDR3nt: TGTGCCAGCAGTTTAACCGGGACTAGCGTAGCGAAAGCTTCCTACGAGCAGTACTTC

abundance: many
v_gene: TRBV7-2
d_gene: .
j_gene: TRBJ2-2
CDR3aa: CASSFYSGENTGELFF
CDR3nt: TGTGCCAGCAGCTTTTATAGCGGAGAGAACACCGGGGAGCTGTTTTTT

abundance: few
v_gene: TRBV7-6
d_gene: .
j_gene: TRBJ2-5
CDR3aa: CASSLGASPQETQYF
CDR3nt: TGTGCCAGCAGCTTAGGGGCTAGTCCGCAAGAGACCCAGTACTTC

abundance: .
v_gene: TRBV2
d_gene: .
j_gene: TRBJ1-5
CDR3aa: CASSEWHNQPQHF
CDR3nt: TGTGCCAGCAGTGAATGGCACAATCAGCCCCAGCATTTT

abundance: many
v_gene: TRBV6-2/TRBV6-3
d_gene: TRBD1
j_gene: TRBJ2-7
CDR3aa: CASRDGQGSYEQYF
CDR3nt: TGTGCCAGCAGGGACGGACAGGGCTCCTACGAGCAGTACTTC

abundance: .
v_gene: TRBV29-1
d_gene: TRBD2
j_gene: TRBJ2-1
CDR3aa: CSATSGGPGDEQFF
CDR3nt: TGCAGCGCGACTAGCGGGGGGCCTGGAGATGAGCAGTTCTTC

abundance: .
v_gene: TRBV28
d_gene: .
j_gene: TRBJ2-2
CDR3aa: CASSLSEVGDTGELFF
CDR3nt: TGTGCCAGCAGTTTATCTGAGGTCGGGGACACCGGGGAGCTGTTTTTT

abundance: few
v_gene: TRBV4-3
d_gene: .
j_gene: TRBJ2-2
CDR3aa: CASSQELERHSTGELFF
CDR3nt: TGCGCCAGCAGCCAAGAACTCGAACGGCACAGCACCGGGGAGCTGTTTTTT

abundance: few
v_gene: TRBV2
d_gene: .
j_gene: TRBJ2-6
CDR3aa: CASSETTEVKSSGANVLTF
CDR3nt: TGTGCCAGCAGTGAGACGACAGAAGTAAAAAGCTCTGGGGCCAACGTCCTGACTTTC

abundance: few
v_gene: TRBV3-1
d_gene: TRBD2
j_gene: TRBJ2-7
CDR3aa: CASSKRGNSYEQYF
CDR3nt: TGTGCCAGCAGTAAGCGGGGCAACTCCTACGAGCAGTACTTC

abundance: few
v_gene: TRBV7-6
d_gene: .
j_gene: TRBJ2-1
CDR3aa: CATPPDEQFF
CDR3nt: TGTGCCACCCCCCCCGATGAGCAGTTCTTC

abundance: many
v_gene: TRBV20-1
d_gene: .
j_gene: TRBJ1-5
CDR3aa: CSASAGNQPQHF
CDR3nt: TGCAGTGCTAGTGCGGGCAATCAGCCCCAGCATTTT

abundance: many
v_gene: TRBV7-9
d_gene: TRBD1
j_gene: TRBJ2-5
CDR3aa: CASSHRDRGPETQYF
CDR3nt: TGTGCCAGCAGCCACCGGGACAGGGGGCCTGAGACCCAGTACTTC

abundance: few
v_gene: TRBV12-3/TRBV12-4
d_gene: .
j_gene: TRBJ1-1
CDR3aa: CASSLAGEDTEAFF
CDR3nt: TGTGCCAGCAGTTTAGCGGGGGAAGACACTGAAGCTTTCTTT

abundance: many
v_gene: TRBV11-2
d_gene: .
j_gene: TRBJ2-3
CDR3aa: CASSLDVWTDTQYF
CDR3nt: TGTGCCAGCAGCTTAGACGTCTGGACAGATACGCAGTATTTT

abundance: few
v_gene: TRBV11-2
d_gene: TRBD1
j_gene: TRBJ2-3
CDR3aa: CASSLDPSRDSWSTTQYF
CDR3nt: TGTGCCAGCAGCTTAGATCCAAGCCGGGACAGCTGGTCTACTACGCAGTATTTT

abundance: .
v_gene: TRBV9
d_gene: .
j_gene: TRBJ2-1
CDR3aa: CASSVGMQGSRFF
CDR3nt: TGTGCCAGCAGCGTAGGAATGCAGGGAAGTAGGTTCTTC

abundance: .
v_gene: TRBV3-1
d_gene: TRBD2
j_gene: TRBJ2-1
CDR3aa: CASSQMASGEQFF
CDR3nt: TGTGCCAGCAGCCAAATGGCTAGCGGTGAGCAGTTCTTC

abundance: .
v_gene: TRBV11-2
d_gene: .
j_gene: TRBJ2-1
CDR3aa: CASSLVAYRGEQFF
CDR3nt: TGTGCCAGCAGCTTAGTGGCTTATAGAGGTGAGCAGTTCTTC